The 26 T cell receptor beta chains reported below all come from one sample, sequenced in a study of chemoradiotherapy in HPV16-positive cancers. The data were produced by immunoSEQ multiplex PCR, yet TCRdb's version contains in-frame clones alone and is incomplete. The sample shows around 17,000 clones, roughly 91% of them seen only once. Here the sequenced sample was blood, taken from a patient who underwent chemoradiotherapy. The receptors come from a human donor with HPV-associated anogenital cancer.

The rearrangement joins TRBV30 to TRBJ2-6; TRBD2 matches at 11 bases. The CDR3 runs 18 residues. CDR1 GTSNPN and CDR2 SVGIG come from the germline V gene (reference sequence). V was clipped by 0 bases and J by 0 bases; unmatched bases: 4. CDR3 sequence reads: CAWSVLTSGGSGANVLTF. CDR3 nucleotide sequence: TGTGCCTGGAGTGTACTTACTAGCGGGGGCTCTGGGGCCAACGTCCTGACTTTC. Full variable domain (remainder filled in from reference TRBV30 and TRBJ2-6): SQTIHQWPATLVQPVGSPLSLECTVEGTSNPNLYWYRQAAGRGLQLLFYSVGIGQISSEVPQNLSASRPQDRQFILSSKKLLLSDSGFYLCAWSVLTSGGSGANVLTFGAGSRLTVL.

V gene TRBV5-1 combines with J gene TRBJ2-5; D remains ambiguous. The CDR3 has 16 residues. Germline CDR1 and CDR2: SGHRS and YFSETQ. Trimming pared 0 bases from V and 4 bases from J, leaving 16 bases between. The CDR3: CASSLDNPTSVETQYF. The CDR3 nucleotides are TGCGCCAGCAGCTTGGATAACCCTACCTCGGTAGAGACCCAGTACTTC.

This chain joins TRBV18 and TRBJ1-1, with 10 bases that match TRBD1. This CDR3 is 17 amino acids long. Trimming at V came to 0 bases and at J to 4 bases, leaving 8 bases not matched to a gene. Germline V lookup: CDR1 KGHSH, CDR2 LQKENI. CDR3 DNA sequence: TGTGCCAGCTCACCACCGTATGGAGGACAGGGGGGCACTGAAGCTTTCTTT. Translated: CASSPPYGGQGGTEAFF.

The count of this clone is one. The chain couples TRBV7-9 to TRBJ1-1; possible D gene TRBD1, 5 bases. The CDR3 length is 14 residues. V shed 7 bases and J shed 3 bases, with 15 bases lying between them. Germline lookup yields CDR1 SEHNR and CDR2 FQNEAQ (reference sequence). This CDR3 is CASNTRGIHTEAFF. CDR3 DNA: TGTGCCAGCAACACAAGGGGTATCCACACTGAAGCTTTCTTT.

This clone occurred once. This sequence joins TRBV10-2 and TRBJ2-3, with 7 positions matching TRBD2. The CDR3 covers 17 residues. The germline gives CDR1 WSHSY, CDR2 SAAADI. J lost 0 bases, V lost 1 base, and 7 bases had no gene match. The CDR3 DNA reads TGCGCCAGCAGTGAGTTGTCGGCGGGAGTTAGCACAGATACGCAGTATTTT. Amino acid sequence: CASSELSAGVSTDTQYF.

J is TRBJ2-3 and V is TRBV5-1; D possibly uses TRBD1 or TRBD2 (5 bases each). The CDR3 is 16 amino acids. Germline V gene lookup returns CDR1 SGHRS and CDR2 YFSETQ. Trimming stripped 3 bases from V and 3 bases from J, with 17 bases between. CDR3 loop: CASSSGTTLSTDTQYF. Here the CDR3 DNA reads TGCGCCAGCAGCTCCGGGACCACTCTTTCGACAGATACGCAGTATTTT.

V and J are TRBV6-5 and TRBJ2-7, with a possible D match to TRBD2 (6 bases). With 6 bases removed from V and 1 base from J, the gap between germline ends came to 13 bases. The germline CDR1 and CDR2 sequences are MNHEY and SVGAGI. The CDR3 totals 14 residues. The CDR3 coding sequence is TGTGCCAGCAGCCCGAAGGGGAGGTCCTACGAGCAGTACTTC. It translates to CASSPKGRSYEQYF.

The rearrangement joins TRBV10-3 to TRBJ2-5, with D perhaps matching TRBD1 (6 bases). Trimming removed 6 bases at V and 2 bases at J, with 10 bases between. CDR1 is ENHRY, CDR2 SYGVKD, per germline. The CDR3 runs 13 residues. As DNA, the CDR3 is TGTGCCATCAGAGGACAGCAGCAAGAGACCCAGTACTTC. Translating gives CAIRGQQQETQYF.

The chain uses TRBV19 and TRBJ2-2, with D perhaps TRBD1 (6 bases). The CDR3 consists of 15 residues. Trimming removed 5 bases at V and 6 bases at J, with 16 bases between. Per the germline V gene, CDR1 is LNHDA and CDR2 is SQIVND (reference sequence). The CDR3 loop reads CASSAQGRGAGELFF. The CDR3 bases are TGTGCCAGTAGTGCCCAGGGGAGAGGCGCCGGGGAGCTGTTTTTT.

The chain joins TRBV30 to TRBJ1-2; 7 nucleotides line up with TRBD1. The junction had 4 bases not matched to a gene; V was cut back by 0 bases and J by 3 bases. Germline lookup yields CDR1 GTSNPN and CDR2 SVGIG (reference sequence). This CDR3 contains 14 residues. CDR3: CAWSVYGTDYGYTF. DNA for the CDR3: TGTGCCTGGAGTGTCTACGGGACAGACTATGGCTACACCTTC. Full variable domain (outside the CDR3, taken from reference TRBV30 and TRBJ1-2): SQTIHQWPATLVQPVGSPLSLECTVEGTSNPNLYWYRQAAGRGLQLLFYSVGIGQISSEVPQNLSASRPQDRQFILSSKKLLLSDSGFYLCAWSVYGTDYGYTFGSGTRLTVV.

This clone occurred a few times. The chain links TRBV2 to TRBJ2-2, with TRBD1 identical over 7 bases. Trimming at V came to 7 bases and at J to 4 bases, leaving 9 bases not matched to a gene. Germline CDR1 is SNHLY and CDR2 is FYNNEI. CDR3 size: 15 residues. CDR3 region: CASKTGTDTTGELFF. The DNA for the CDR3 is TGTGCCAGCAAGACAGGGACAGACACCACCGGGGAGCTGTTTTTT.

This sequence joins TRBV9 and TRBJ2-1; D may match TRBD1 or TRBD2 (5 bases each). The germline V gene encodes CDR1 SGDLS and CDR2 YYNGEE. The CDR3 contains 15 residues. The V and J ends lost 1 base and 4 bases respectively, with 12 bases between them. The CDR3 sequence: CASSVQGPGYNEQFF. The CDR3 DNA reads TGTGCCAGCAGCGTACAGGGTCCGGGATACAATGAGCAGTTCTTC.

This clone has just one count. The chain employs TRBV10-1 and TRBJ2-1; D remains unclear. Germline V gene data show CDR1 as WNHNN and CDR2 as SYGVQD (reference sequence). CDR3 length equals 14 residues. V was pared by 6 bases and J by 9 bases, with 18 bases between. CDR3 DNA: TGCGCCAGCAGGCACCCGGGTTCGTCCGGTGAGCAGTTCTTC. It yields the protein CASRHPGSSGEQFF.

J is TRBJ2-7 and V is TRBV4-2; the D is unclear. CDR3 length: 11 amino acids. V was cut by 0 bases and J by 7 bases, with 4 bases left in between. The germline V gene has CDR1 LGHNA and CDR2 YNFKEQ. The CDR3 nucleotides are TGTGCCAGCAGCCAAGATGTAGAGCAGTACTTC. Amino acid sequence: CASSQDVEQYF.

The V gene is TRBV9, the J gene TRBJ1-2; 7 bases match TRBD1. Germline CDR1 and CDR2: SGDLS and YYNGEE. CDR3 size: 14 residues. With V trimmed by 1 base and J by 6 bases, 6 bases remained unmatched. The CDR3 DNA is TGTGCCAGCAGCGTATATGACAGGGATGATGGCTACACCTTC. Translating it yields CASSVYDRDDGYTF.

The chain joins TRBV11-1 to TRBJ2-1, with TRBD2 identical over 8 bases. Germline V gene data show CDR1 as SGHAT and CDR2 as FQDESV (reference sequence). This CDR3 has 17 residues. V trimming: 1 base; J trimming: 2 bases; junction bases outside the gene matches: 7. Here the CDR3 DNA reads TGTGCCAGCAGCTTAGAACGCGGCGGGGGGACCTACAATGAGCAGTTCTTC. Protein product: CASSLERGGGTYNEQFF.

V and J are TRBV9 and TRBJ2-1; D is possibly TRBD1 (6 bases). The CDR3 loop spans 17 amino acids. CDR1 SGDLS and CDR2 YYNGEE come from the germline V gene. V gave up 1 base and J gave up 5 bases, with 19 bases separating them. CDR3 nucleotide sequence: TGTGCCAGCAGCGTATGGCCGCTCAATGGGGGCAACAATGAGCAGTTCTTC. This encodes CASSVWPLNGGNNEQFF.

This clone was seen only a few times. This sequence joins TRBV10-3 and TRBJ2-2; D is uncertain. The germline V gene encodes CDR1 ENHRY and CDR2 SYGVKD. The CDR3 has 14 amino acids. Trimming shortened V by 3 bases and J by 4 bases, and 9 bases separated the two germline ends. CDR3 coding DNA: TGTGCCATCAGTGAATTCGAGAGCACCGGGGAGCTGTTTTTT. This gives the protein CAISEFESTGELFF.

The chain employs TRBV6-6 and TRBJ2-5; D unresolved. The V gene's germline CDR1 is MNHNY and CDR2 SVGAGI (reference sequence). The germline V and J ends were trimmed by 0 bases and 7 bases, with 9 bases remaining between them. CDR3 length equals 13 residues. The CDR3 loop is CASSYSGTGTQYF. CDR3 in DNA: TGTGCCAGCAGTTACTCAGGTACTGGGACCCAGTACTTC.

The chain combines TRBV7-3 with TRBJ2-2, with D possibly being TRBD1 (6 bases). The CDR3 extends over 16 amino acids. V lost 5 bases and J lost 0, with 13 bases in between. Germline assignment: CDR1 SGHTA and CDR2 FQGTGA. The CDR3 is CASSPMGAANTGELFF. Here the CDR3 DNA reads TGTGCCAGCAGCCCGATGGGGGCAGCGAACACCGGGGAGCTGTTTTTT.

This chain connects TRBV5-4 to TRBJ1-6; D is unresolved. This CDR3 is 14 amino acids long. Per germline, CDR1 SGHNT and CDR2 YYREEE (reference sequence). V lost 4 bases to trimming and J lost 5 bases, with 10 bases between them. CDR3 protein: CASSEGWDNSPLHF. CDR3 in DNA: TGTGCCAGCAGCGAGGGTTGGGATAATTCACCCCTCCACTTT.

V gene TRBV5-1 combines with J gene TRBJ2-1, with 7 positions matching TRBD2. Germline CDR1 SGHRS, CDR2 YFSETQ. V shed 4 bases and J 8 bases; nucleotides not matched to a gene: 15. The CDR3 has 16 residues. The CDR3 bases are TGCGCCAGCAGCCTCGGCGGGAGCGGGCCCAATTATGAGCAGTTCTTC. Protein product: CASSLGGSGPNYEQFF.

This chain connects TRBV7-2 to TRBJ2-3; D gene unclear. V gave up 1 base and J gave up 2 bases, with 10 bases separating them. CDR1 and CDR2 from the germline V gene are SGHTA and FQGNSA. CDR3 length: 15 residues. CDR3 region: CASSLGRKPTDTQYF. In DNA, the CDR3 is TGTGCCAGCAGCTTAGGGCGTAAGCCCACAGATACGCAGTATTTT.

This chain connects TRBV5-4 to TRBJ2-2; 7 nucleotides match TRBD2. The CDR3 sequence is 15 residues long. Losses at the gene ends were 4 bases for V and 9 bases for J; bases not matched to a gene: 12. In germline, CDR1 is SGHNT, CDR2 YYREEE (reference sequence). The CDR3 is CASSRILAGTRELFF. The CDR3 DNA sequence: TGTGCCAGCAGCCGTATATTAGCGGGTACCCGGGAGCTGTTTTTT.

The chain is built from TRBV28 and TRBJ2-2; 8 bases are a match to TRBD2. Per the germline V gene, CDR1 is MDHEN and CDR2 is SYDVKM. The CDR3 extends over 16 amino acids. The junction had 12 bases not matched to a gene; V was cut back by 6 bases and J by 6 bases. The CDR3 bases are TGTGCCAGCAGAACCTCGGGTACTAGCGGAGCCGGGGAGCTGTTTTTT. This codes for CASRTSGTSGAGELFF.

On this clone itself: The sample carries other DNA sequences with the same CDR3. The rearrangement uses TRBV28 and TRBJ1-2, with a weak D call TRBD1 (5 bases). The length of the CDR3 is 14 residues. Deletions cut 7 bases from V and 8 bases from J, with 20 bases between. In germline, CDR1 is MDHEN, CDR2 SYDVKM. CDR3 protein: CASKRDGWVSGYTF. CDR3 sequence (DNA): TGTGCCAGCAAGAGGGACGGATGGGTTTCGGGCTACACCTTC.